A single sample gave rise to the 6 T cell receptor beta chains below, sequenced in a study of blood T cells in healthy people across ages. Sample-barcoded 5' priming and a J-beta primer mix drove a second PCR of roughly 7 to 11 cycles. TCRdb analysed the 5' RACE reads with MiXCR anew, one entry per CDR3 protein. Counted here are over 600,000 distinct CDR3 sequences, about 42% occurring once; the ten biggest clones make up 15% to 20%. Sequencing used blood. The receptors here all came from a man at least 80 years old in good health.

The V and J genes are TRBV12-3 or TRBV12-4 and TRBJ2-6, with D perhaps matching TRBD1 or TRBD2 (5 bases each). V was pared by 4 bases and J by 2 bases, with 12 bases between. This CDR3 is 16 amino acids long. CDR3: CASSWGMRTGANVLTF. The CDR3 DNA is TGTGCCAGCAGTTGGGGGATGAGGACTGGGGCCAACGTCCTGACTTTC.

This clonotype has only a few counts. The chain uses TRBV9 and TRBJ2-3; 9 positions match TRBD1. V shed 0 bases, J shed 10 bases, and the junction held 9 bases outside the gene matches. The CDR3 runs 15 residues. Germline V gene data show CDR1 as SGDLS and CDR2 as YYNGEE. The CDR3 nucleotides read TGTGCCAGCAGCGTAGGGGGACAGGGACCGTATCCGCAGTATTTT. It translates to CASSVGGQGPYPQYF.

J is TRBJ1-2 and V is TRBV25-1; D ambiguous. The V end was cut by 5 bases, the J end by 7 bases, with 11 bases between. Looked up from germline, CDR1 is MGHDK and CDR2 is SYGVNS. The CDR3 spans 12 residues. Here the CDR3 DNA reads TGTGCCAGCAGTCTGGGGATTCTTGGCTACACCTTC. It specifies CASSLGILGYTF.

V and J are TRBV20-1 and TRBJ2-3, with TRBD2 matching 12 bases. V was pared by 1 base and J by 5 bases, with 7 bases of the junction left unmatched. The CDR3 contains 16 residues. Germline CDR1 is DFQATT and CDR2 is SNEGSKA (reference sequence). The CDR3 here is CSARGLTSGSIDTQYF. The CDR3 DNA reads TGCAGTGCTAGAGGGCTGACTAGCGGGAGTATAGATACGCAGTATTTT.

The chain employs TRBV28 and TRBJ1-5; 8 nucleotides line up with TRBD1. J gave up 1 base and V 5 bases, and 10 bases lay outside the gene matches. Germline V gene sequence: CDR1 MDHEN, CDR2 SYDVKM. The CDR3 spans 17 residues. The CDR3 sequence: CASSRPGQGRSNQPQHF. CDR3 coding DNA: TGTGCCAGCAGTCGCCCTGGACAGGGAAGGAGCAATCAGCCCCAGCATTTT.

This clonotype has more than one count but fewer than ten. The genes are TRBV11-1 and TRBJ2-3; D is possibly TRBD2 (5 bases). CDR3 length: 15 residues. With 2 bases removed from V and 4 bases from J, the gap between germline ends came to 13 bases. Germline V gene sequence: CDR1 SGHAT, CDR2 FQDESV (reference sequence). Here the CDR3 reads CASSLNSRAADTQYF. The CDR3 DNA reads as TGTGCCAGCAGCTTAAATTCGAGGGCCGCAGATACGCAGTATTTT.